The 13 T cell receptor beta chains listed next were all sequenced from one sample in a study of shared clonotypes between healthy human individuals. Profiled with immunoSEQ multiplex PCR; TCRdb holds only in-frame clones, not every one. This repertoire shows around 2.1 million clones, about 94% found once; its top ten account for around 0.13%. The sample was naive CD4+ T cells sorted from blood. Subset defined: CD45RA+ positively selected. Every receptor here comes from a man aged 18 to 30 in good health.

Concerning this clone: In the same sample, other DNA sequences code for this CDR3. The DNA for the CDR3 is TGTGCCAGCAGCTTGGTGGACAGGGAAGAGACCCAGTACTTC. Residues: CASSLVDREETQYF. The chain recombines TRBV5-4 with TRBJ2-5, with TRBD1 matching over 8 bases. Trimming at V came to 0 bases and at J to 3 bases, leaving 1 base not matched to a gene. Germline V gene data show CDR1 as SGHNT and CDR2 as YYREEE (reference sequence). CDR3 size: 14 residues.

V and J are TRBV30 and TRBJ1-5, with D maybe TRBD1 (5 bases). Germline CDR1 reads GTSNPN; CDR2 reads SVGIG (reference sequence). CDR3 length: 13 residues. Deletions cut 2 bases from V and 9 bases from J, with 14 bases between. CDR3 protein: CAWSFQGFPPQHF. As DNA, the CDR3 is TGTGCCTGGAGTTTCCAGGGTTTCCCGCCCCAGCATTTT.

The chain combines TRBV7-9 with TRBJ2-5, with 7 bases identical to TRBD1. The germline gives CDR1 SEHNR, CDR2 FQNEAQ (reference sequence). Unmatched junction bases numbered 7, after V lost 3 bases and J lost 3 bases. The CDR3 contains 15 residues. CDR3 amino acids: CASSFARGIEETQYF. The CDR3 bases are TGTGCCAGCAGCTTCGCCAGGGGGATAGAAGAGACCCAGTACTTC.

The J gene is TRBJ2-7, the V gene TRBV7-9; D possibly corresponds to TRBD1 (6 bases). CDR1 and CDR2 from the germline V gene are SEHNR and FQNEAQ (reference sequence). This CDR3 is 15 amino acids long. Trimming removed 4 bases at V and 3 bases at J, with 16 bases between. As DNA, the CDR3 is TGTGCCAGCAGCTCCCGACAAGGGGGTCTCTACGAGCAGTACTTC. Translation: CASSSRQGGLYEQYF.

This chain joins TRBV30 and TRBJ1-3; D ambiguous. CDR3 length: 11 residues. Per the germline V gene, CDR1 is GTSNPN and CDR2 is SVGIG (reference sequence). V lost 5 bases and J 4 bases, leaving 6 bases between the germline ends. CDR3 sequence reads: CAWATGNTIYF. CDR3 nucleotide sequence: TGTGCCTGGGCGACAGGAAACACCATATATTTT.

The chain has TRBV25-1 and TRBJ1-5, with no clear D. The germline gives CDR1 MGHDK, CDR2 SYGVNS. Trimming shortened V by 4 bases and J by 4 bases, and 14 bases separated the two germline ends. The CDR3 runs 15 residues. CDR3 protein: CASSGTSQPNQPQHF. In DNA form, the CDR3 reads TGTGCCAGCAGTGGGACGTCCCAACCGAATCAGCCCCAGCATTTT.

This clone showed up just once. This CDR3 is also generated by other DNA sequences in the sample. The rearrangement uses TRBV5-1 and TRBJ1-4; 9 bases agree with TRBD1. V shed 2 bases and J 5 bases; nucleotides not matched to a gene: 1. Germline-derived CDR1 and CDR2 are SGHRS and YFSETQ. CDR3 length: 14 residues. The CDR3 bases are TGCGCCAGCAGCTTTGACAGGGGGAATGAAAAACTGTTTTTT. Its translation: CASSFDRGNEKLFF.

The chain links TRBV10-2 to TRBJ1-6, with D unresolved. The germline V gene has CDR1 WSHSY and CDR2 SAAADI. The V end was cut by 2 bases, the J end by 0 bases, with 11 bases between. The CDR3 runs to 17 residues. CDR3 sequence reads: CASSETGGSSYNSPLHF. The CDR3 DNA reads as TGCGCCAGCAGTGAGACCGGCGGCAGCTCCTATAATTCACCCCTCCACTTT.

The J gene is TRBJ2-7, the V gene TRBV12-5; 7 positions agree with TRBD2. The germline V gene has CDR1 LGHNT and CDR2 FRNRAP. The J segment lost 1 base and the V segment lost 2 bases, leaving 14 bases of the junction unmatched. The CDR3 sequence is 18 residues long. CDR3 sequence: CASGLSHGERDRSYEQYF. DNA for the CDR3: TGTGCTAGTGGTTTGTCACACGGAGAGCGGGACCGATCCTACGAGCAGTACTTC.

This clone was observed once. V and J are TRBV4-1 and TRBJ2-2; 8 positions match TRBD2. Germline CDR1 MGHRA, CDR2 YSYEKL. Trimming cost V 3 bases and J 7 bases; bases outside gene matches: 10. This CDR3 is built from 16 residues. CDR3 amino acids: CASSQSPAGVYGELFF. The CDR3 DNA sequence: TGCGCCAGCAGCCAGAGCCCAGCGGGAGTCTACGGGGAGCTGTTTTTT.

This chain connects TRBV30 to TRBJ2-6; D is unclear. The germline V and J ends were trimmed by 0 bases and 2 bases, with 5 bases remaining between them. In germline, CDR1 is GTSNPN, CDR2 SVGIG (reference sequence). CDR3 size: 14 residues. CDR3 sequence: CAWSVRTGANVLTF. CDR3 sequence (DNA): TGTGCCTGGAGTGTTCGTACTGGGGCCAACGTCCTGACTTTC.

The chain uses TRBV18 and TRBJ2-1; 8 bases match TRBD1. The J segment lost 2 bases and the V segment lost 2 bases, leaving 5 bases of the junction unmatched. The CDR3 consists of 16 residues. Germline V CDR1 and CDR2: KGHSH, LQKENI. CDR3 residues: CASSPLTGDTYNEQFF. DNA for the CDR3: TGTGCCAGCTCACCATTGACAGGGGATACCTACAATGAGCAGTTCTTC.

J is TRBJ2-7 and V is TRBV5-6, with 15 nucleotides matching TRBD2. This CDR3 region has 17 residues. Germline CDR1 and CDR2: SGHDT and YYEEEE. V lost 3 bases and J lost 6; bases outside the gene matches: 10. The chain's CDR3 is CASSSGLAGGPFGEQYF. As DNA, the CDR3 is TGTGCCAGCAGCTCCGGACTAGCGGGGGGGCCATTTGGCGAGCAGTACTTC.